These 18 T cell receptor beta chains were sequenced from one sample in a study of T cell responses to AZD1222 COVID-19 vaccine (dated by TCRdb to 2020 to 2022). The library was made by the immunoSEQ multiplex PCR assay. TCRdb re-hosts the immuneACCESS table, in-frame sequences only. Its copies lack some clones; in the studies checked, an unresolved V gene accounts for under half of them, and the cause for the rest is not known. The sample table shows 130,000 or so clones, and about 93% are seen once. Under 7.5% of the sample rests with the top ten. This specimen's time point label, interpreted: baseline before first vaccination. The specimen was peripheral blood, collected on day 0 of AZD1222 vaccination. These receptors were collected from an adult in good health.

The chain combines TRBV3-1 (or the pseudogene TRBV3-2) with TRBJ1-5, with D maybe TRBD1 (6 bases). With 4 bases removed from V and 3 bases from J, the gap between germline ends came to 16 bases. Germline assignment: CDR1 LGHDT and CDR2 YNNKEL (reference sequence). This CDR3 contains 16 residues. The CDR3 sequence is CASSPSTGWNNQPQHF. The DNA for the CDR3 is TGTGCCAGCAGCCCATCGACAGGATGGAACAATCAGCCCCAGCATTTT.

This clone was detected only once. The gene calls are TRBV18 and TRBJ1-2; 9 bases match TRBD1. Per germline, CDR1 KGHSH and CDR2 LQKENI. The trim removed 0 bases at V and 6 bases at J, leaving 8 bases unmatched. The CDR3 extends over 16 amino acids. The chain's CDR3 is CASSPPNRGRSDGYTF. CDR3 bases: TGTGCCAGCTCACCACCAAACAGGGGGCGTTCGGATGGCTACACCTTC.

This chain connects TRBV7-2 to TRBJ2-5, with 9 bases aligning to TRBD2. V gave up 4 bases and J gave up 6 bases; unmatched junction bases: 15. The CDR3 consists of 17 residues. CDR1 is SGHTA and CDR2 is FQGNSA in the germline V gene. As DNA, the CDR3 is TGTGCCAGCAGCTCAAGTTCTGGTAGCGGGAGAGGAAAGACCCAGTACTTC. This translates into CASSSSSGSGRGKTQYF.

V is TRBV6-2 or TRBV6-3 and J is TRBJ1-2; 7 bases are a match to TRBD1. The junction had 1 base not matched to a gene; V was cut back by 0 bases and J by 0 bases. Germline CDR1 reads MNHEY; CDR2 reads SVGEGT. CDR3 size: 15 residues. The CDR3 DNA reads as TGTGCCAGCAGTTACTCGGGACAGTCTAACTATGGCTACACCTTC. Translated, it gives CASSYSGQSNYGYTF.

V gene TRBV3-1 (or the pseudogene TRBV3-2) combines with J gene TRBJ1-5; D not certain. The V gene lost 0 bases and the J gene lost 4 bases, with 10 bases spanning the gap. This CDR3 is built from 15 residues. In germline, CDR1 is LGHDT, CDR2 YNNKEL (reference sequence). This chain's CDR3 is CASSQDRRANQPQHF. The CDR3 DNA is TGTGCCAGCAGCCAAGATCGAAGAGCTAATCAGCCCCAGCATTTT.

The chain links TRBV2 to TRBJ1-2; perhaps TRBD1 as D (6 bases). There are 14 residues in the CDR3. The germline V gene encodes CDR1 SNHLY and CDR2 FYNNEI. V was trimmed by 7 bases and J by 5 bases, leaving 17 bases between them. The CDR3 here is CASNVGGGGYGYTF. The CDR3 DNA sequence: TGTGCCAGCAACGTCGGAGGAGGGGGGTATGGCTACACCTTC.

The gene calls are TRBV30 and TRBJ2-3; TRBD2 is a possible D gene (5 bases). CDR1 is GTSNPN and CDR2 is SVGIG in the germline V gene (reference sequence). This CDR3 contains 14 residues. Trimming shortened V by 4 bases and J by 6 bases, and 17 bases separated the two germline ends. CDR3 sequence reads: CAWMPGPSGDTQYF. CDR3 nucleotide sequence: TGTGCCTGGATGCCAGGACCCTCGGGGGATACGCAGTATTTT.

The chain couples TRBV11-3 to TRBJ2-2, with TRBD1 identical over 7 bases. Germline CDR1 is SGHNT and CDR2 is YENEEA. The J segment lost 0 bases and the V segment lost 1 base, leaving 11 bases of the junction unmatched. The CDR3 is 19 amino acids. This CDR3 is CASSLGAGWDSANTGELFF. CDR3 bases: TGTGCCAGCAGCTTAGGAGCCGGATGGGACAGCGCGAACACCGGGGAGCTGTTTTTT.

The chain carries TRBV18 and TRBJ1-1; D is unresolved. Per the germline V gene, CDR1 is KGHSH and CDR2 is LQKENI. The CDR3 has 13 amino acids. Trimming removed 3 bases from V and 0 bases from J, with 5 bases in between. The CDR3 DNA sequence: TGTGCCAGCTCACCCACGGTGAACACTGAAGCTTTCTTT. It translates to CASSPTVNTEAFF.

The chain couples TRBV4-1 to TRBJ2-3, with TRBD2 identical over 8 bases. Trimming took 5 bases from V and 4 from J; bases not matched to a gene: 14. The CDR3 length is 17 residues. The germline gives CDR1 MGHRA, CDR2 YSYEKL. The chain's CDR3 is CASSDPQSGSRPDTQYF. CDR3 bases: TGCGCCAGCAGCGACCCTCAGAGCGGGAGTAGGCCAGATACGCAGTATTTT.

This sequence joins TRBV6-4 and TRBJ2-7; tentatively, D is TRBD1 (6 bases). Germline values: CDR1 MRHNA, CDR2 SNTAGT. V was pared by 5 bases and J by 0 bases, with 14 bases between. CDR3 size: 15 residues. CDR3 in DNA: TGTGCCAGCAGTACAGGGCCCTCACCCTCCTACGAGCAGTACTTC. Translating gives CASSTGPSPSYEQYF.

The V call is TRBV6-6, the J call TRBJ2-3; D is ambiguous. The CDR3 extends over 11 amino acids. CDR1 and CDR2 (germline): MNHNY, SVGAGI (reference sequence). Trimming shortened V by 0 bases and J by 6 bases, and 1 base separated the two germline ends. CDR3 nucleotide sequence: TGTGCCAGCAGTTACTCGGATACGCAGTATTTT. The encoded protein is CASSYSDTQYF.

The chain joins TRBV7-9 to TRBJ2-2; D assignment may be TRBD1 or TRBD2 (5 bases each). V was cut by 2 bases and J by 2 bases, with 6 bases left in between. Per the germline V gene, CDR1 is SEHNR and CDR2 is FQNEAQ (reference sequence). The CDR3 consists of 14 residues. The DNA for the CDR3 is TGTGCCAGCAGCTTACGGGGCAACACCGGGGAGCTGTTTTTT. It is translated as CASSLRGNTGELFF.

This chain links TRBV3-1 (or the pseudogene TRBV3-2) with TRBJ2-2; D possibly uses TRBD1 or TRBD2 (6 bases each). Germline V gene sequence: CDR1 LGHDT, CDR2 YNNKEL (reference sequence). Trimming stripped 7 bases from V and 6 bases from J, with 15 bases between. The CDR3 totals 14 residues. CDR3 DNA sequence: TGTGCCAGCACCCCCCCCGGGGGCGCCGGGGAGCTGTTTTTT. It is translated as CASTPPGGAGELFF.

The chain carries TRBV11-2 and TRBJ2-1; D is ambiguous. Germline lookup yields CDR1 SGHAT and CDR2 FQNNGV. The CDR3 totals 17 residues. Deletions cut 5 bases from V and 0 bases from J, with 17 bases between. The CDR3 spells CASSLRPLLGSYNEQFF. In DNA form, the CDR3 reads TGTGCCAGCAGCCTACGACCCCTTTTGGGCTCCTACAATGAGCAGTTCTTC.

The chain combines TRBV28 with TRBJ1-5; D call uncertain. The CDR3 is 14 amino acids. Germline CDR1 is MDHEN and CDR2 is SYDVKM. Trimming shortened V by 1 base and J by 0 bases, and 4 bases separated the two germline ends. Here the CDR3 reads CASSLYISNQPQHF. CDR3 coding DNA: TGTGCCAGCAGTTTATACATTAGCAATCAGCCCCAGCATTTT.

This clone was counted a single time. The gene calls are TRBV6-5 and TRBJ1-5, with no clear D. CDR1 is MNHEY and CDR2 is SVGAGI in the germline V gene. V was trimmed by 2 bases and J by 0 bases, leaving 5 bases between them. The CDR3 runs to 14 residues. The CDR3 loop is CASSYGGSNQPQHF. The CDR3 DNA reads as TGTGCCAGCAGTTACGGCGGTAGCAATCAGCCCCAGCATTTT.

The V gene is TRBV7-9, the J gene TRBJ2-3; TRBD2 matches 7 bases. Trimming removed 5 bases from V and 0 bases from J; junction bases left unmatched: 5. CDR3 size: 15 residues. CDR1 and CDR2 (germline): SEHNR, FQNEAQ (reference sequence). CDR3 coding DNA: TGTGCCAGCAGCCAAGCGGGACCAAGCACAGATACGCAGTATTTT. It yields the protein CASSQAGPSTDTQYF.